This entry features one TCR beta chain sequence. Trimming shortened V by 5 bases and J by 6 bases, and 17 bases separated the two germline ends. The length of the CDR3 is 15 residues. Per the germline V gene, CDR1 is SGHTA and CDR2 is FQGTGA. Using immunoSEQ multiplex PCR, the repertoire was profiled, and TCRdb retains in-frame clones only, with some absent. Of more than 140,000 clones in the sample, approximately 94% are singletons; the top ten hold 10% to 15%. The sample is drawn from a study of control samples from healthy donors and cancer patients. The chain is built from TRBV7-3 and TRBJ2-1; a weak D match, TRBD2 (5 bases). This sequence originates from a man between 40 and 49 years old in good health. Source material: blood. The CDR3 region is CASSQVGSNPNEQFF. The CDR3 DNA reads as TGTGCCAGCAGCCAGGTGGGGAGTAACCCCAATGAGCAGTTCTTC.